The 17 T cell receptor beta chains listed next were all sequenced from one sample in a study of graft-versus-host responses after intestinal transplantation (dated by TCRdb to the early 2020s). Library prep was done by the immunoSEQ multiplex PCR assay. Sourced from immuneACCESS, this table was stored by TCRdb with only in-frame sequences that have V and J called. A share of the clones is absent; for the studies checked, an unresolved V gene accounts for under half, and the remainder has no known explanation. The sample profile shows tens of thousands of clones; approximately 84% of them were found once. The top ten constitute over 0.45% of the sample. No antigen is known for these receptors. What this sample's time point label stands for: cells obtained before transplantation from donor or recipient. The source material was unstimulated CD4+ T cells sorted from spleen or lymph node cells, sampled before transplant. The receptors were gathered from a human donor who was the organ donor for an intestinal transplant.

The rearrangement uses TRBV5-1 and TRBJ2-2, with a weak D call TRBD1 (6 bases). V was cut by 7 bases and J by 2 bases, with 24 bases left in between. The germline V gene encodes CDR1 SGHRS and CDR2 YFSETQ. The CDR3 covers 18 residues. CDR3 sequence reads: CASARTAVESGNTGELFF. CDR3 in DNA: TGCGCCAGCGCCCGGACAGCTGTTGAGTCGGGAAACACCGGGGAGCTGTTTTTT.

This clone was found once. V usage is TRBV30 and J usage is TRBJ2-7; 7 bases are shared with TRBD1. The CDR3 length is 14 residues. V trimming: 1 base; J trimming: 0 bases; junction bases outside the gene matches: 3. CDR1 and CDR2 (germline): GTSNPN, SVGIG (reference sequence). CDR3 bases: TGTGCCTGGAGTGCCGACAGGGCCTCCTACGAGCAGTACTTC. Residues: CAWSADRASYEQYF.

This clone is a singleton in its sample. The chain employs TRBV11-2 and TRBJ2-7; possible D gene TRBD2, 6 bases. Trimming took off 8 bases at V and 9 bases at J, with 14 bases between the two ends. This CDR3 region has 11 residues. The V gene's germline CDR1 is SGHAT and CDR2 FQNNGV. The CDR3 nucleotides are TGTGCCAGCGGCCGAGGGGAGGCGCAGTACTTC. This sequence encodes CASGRGEAQYF.

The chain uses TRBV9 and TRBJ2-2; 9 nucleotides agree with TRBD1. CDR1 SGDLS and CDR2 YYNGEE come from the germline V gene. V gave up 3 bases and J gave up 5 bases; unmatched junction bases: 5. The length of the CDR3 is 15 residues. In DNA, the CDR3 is TGTGCCAGCAGCGCCGAGGACAGGGGAACCGGGGAGCTGTTTTTT. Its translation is CASSAEDRGTGELFF.

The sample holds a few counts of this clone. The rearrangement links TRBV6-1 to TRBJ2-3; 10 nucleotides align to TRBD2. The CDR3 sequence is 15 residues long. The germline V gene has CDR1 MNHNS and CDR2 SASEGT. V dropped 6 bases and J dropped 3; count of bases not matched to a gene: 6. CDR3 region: CASSQAGGPTDTQYF. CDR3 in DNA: TGTGCCAGCAGCCAAGCGGGAGGGCCAACAGATACGCAGTATTTT.

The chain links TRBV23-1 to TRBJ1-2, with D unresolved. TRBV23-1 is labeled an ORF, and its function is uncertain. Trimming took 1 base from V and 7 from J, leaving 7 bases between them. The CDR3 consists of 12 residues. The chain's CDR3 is CASSQYGCGYTF. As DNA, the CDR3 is TGCGCCAGCAGTCAATATGGGTGTGGCTACACCTTC.

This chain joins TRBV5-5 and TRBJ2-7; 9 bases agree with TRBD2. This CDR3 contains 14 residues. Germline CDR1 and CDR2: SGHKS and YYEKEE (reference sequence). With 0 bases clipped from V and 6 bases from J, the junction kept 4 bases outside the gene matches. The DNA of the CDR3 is TGTGCCAGCAGCTTGGGGTTAGCGGGAGTCGAGCAGTACTTC. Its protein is CASSLGLAGVEQYF. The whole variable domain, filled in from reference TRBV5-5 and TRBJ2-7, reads DAGVTQSPTHLIKTRGQQVTLRCSPISGHKSVSWYQQVLGQGPQFIFQYYEKEERGRGNFPDRFSARQFPNYSSELNVNALLLGDSALYLCASSLGLAGVEQYFGPGTRLTVT.

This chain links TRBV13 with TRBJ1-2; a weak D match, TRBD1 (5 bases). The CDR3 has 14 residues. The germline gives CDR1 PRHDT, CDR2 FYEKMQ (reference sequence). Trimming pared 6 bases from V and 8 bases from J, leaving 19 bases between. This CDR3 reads CASRLTGPSGGYTF. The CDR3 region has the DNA TGTGCCAGCAGGTTGACGGGGCCCTCGGGGGGCTACACCTTC.

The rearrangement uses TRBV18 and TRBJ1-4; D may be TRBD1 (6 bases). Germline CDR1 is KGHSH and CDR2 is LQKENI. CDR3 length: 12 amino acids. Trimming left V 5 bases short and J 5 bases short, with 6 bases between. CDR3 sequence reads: CASSGTNEKLFF. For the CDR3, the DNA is TGTGCCAGCTCAGGGACAAATGAAAAACTGTTTTTT.

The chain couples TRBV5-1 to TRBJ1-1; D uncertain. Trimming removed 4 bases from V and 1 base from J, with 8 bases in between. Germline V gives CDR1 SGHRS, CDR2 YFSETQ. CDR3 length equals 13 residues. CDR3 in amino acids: CASSPSENTEAFF. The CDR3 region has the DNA TGCGCCAGCAGCCCCTCGGAGAACACTGAAGCTTTCTTT.

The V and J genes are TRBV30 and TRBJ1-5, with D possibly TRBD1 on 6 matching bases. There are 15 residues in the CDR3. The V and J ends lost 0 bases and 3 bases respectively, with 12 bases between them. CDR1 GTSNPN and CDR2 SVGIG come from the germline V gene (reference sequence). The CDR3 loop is CAWSVWTAINQPQHF. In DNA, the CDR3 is TGTGCCTGGAGTGTATGGACAGCCATCAATCAGCCCCAGCATTTT.

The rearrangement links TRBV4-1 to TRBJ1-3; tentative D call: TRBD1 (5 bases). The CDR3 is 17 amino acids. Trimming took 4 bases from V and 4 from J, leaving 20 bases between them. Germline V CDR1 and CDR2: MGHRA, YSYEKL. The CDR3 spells CASSPLPGHLEGNTIYF. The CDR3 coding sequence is TGCGCCAGCAGCCCCTTACCCGGACATCTGGAAGGAAACACCATATATTTT.

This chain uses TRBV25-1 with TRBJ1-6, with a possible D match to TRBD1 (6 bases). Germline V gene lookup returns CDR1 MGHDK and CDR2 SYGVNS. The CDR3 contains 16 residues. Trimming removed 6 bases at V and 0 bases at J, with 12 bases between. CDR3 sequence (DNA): TGTGCCAGCAGCCCTACAGGGAGCTCCTATAATTCACCCCTCCACTTT. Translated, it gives CASSPTGSSYNSPLHF.

Here the CDR3 DNA reads TGTGCCAGCAGTTGGGGGACTAGCGGGATAGGAGATACGCAGTATTTT. Translating it yields CASSWGTSGIGDTQYF. J is TRBJ2-3 and V is TRBV6-5, with 13 bases fitting TRBD2. With 4 bases clipped from V and 5 bases from J, the junction kept 6 bases outside the gene matches. CDR1 is MNHEY, CDR2 SVGAGI, per germline. The CDR3 is 16 residues long.

Here the CDR3 DNA reads TGTGCCAGCAGCCAAGCCCCTACAGTGGGGGTTGAAGCTTTCTTT. Encoded protein: CASSQAPTVGVEAFF. The chain combines TRBV14 with TRBJ1-1; the D gene is possibly TRBD1 (5 bases). The CDR3 sequence is 15 residues long. Germline V gene sequence: CDR1 SGHDN, CDR2 FVKESK. The V end lost 1 base, the J end lost 7 bases, and 16 bases lay between the germline ends.

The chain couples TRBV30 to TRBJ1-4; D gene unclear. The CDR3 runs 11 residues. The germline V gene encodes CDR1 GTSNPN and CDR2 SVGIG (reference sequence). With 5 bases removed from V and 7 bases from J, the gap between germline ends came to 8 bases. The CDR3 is CAWGEIEKLFF. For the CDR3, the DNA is TGTGCCTGGGGCGAGATTGAAAAACTGTTTTTT.

CDR3 residues: CATLGQLANYGYTF. CDR3 DNA: TGTGCCACCCTCGGACAGCTAGCTAACTATGGCTACACCTTC. The chain combines TRBV6-1 with TRBJ1-2; D may be TRBD1 (6 bases). This CDR3 has 14 residues. The ends were cut back, 10 bases at V and 0 bases at J, with 15 bases in the middle. Looked up from germline, CDR1 is MNHNS and CDR2 is SASEGT.